This TCR beta chain was identified in a study of OX40 agonist ivuxolimab in advanced cancers. Study-level information: Past anti-PD-1, anti-PD-L1 or anti-CTLA-4 therapy was accepted, and 30% to 50% had received some.

The CDR3 contains 12 residues. Trimming pared 0 bases from V and 10 bases from J, leaving 8 bases between. Looked up from germline, CDR1 is SGHKS and CDR2 is YYEKEE (reference sequence). This table comes from immunoSEQ multiplex PCR, and its TCRdb copy is limited to in-frame clones, with some not included. The data contain more than 75,000 clones, less than 90% of them singletons. This TCR derives from an adult with an advanced solid tumor such as melanoma, head and neck, liver or kidney cancer. The rearrangement uses TRBV5-5 and TRBJ2-1; tentatively, D is TRBD1 (5 bases). Source: CD4+ or CD8+ T cells sorted from blood, taken in a trial of the OX40 agonist ivuxolimab. This CDR3 reads CASSLATDEQFF. CDR3 DNA sequence: TGTGCCAGCAGCTTGGCGACAGACGAGCAGTTCTTC. Variable domain in full (rest from reference TRBV5-5 and TRBJ2-1): DAGVTQSPTHLIKTRGQQVTLRCSPISGHKSVSWYQQVLGQGPQFIFQYYEKEERGRGNFPDRFSARQFPNYSSELNVNALLLGDSALYLCASSLATDEQFFGPGTRLTVL.